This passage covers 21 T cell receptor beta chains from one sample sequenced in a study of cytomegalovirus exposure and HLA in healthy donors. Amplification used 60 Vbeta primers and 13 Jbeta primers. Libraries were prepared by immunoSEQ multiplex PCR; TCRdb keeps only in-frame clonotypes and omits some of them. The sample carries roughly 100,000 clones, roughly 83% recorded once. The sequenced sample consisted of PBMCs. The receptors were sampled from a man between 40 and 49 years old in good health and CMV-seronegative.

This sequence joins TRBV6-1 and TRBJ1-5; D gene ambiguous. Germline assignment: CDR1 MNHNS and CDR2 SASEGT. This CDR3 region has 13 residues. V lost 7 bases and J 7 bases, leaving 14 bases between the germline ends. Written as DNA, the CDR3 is TGTGCCAGCAAAAGTCTCTCTGAGCAGCCCCAGCATTTT. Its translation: CASKSLSEQPQHF.

The CDR3 bases are TGTGCCAGCAGCACCCTAGCGGGGGGTGCGAAAGAGACCCAGTACTTC. The encoded protein is CASSTLAGGAKETQYF. The V call is TRBV9, the J call TRBJ2-5, with 11 bases matching TRBD2. The germline V gene has CDR1 SGDLS and CDR2 YYNGEE. The CDR3 contains 16 residues. V shed 4 bases, J shed 3 bases, and the junction held 8 bases outside the gene matches. Drawing the rest from reference TRBV9 and TRBJ2-5, the complete variable domain is DSGVTQTPKHLITATGQRVTLRCSPRSGDLSVYWYQQSLDQGLQFLIQYYNGEERAKGNILERFSAQQFPDLHSELNLSSLELGDSALYFCASSTLAGGAKETQYFGPGTRLLVL.

This CDR3 reads CAISERDSQPQHF. The DNA of the CDR3 is TGTGCCATCAGTGAGCGCGACAGCCAGCCCCAGCATTTT. The chain combines TRBV10-3 with TRBJ1-5; possible D gene TRBD1, 5 bases. V dropped 2 bases and J dropped 7 bases, with 9 bases sitting between them. The CDR3 totals 13 residues. The V gene's germline CDR1 is ENHRY and CDR2 SYGVKD.

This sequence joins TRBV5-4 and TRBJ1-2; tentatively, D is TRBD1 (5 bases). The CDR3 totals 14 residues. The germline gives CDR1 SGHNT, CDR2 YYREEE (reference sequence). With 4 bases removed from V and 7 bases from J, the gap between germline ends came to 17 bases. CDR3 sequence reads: CASSPSRGVGGYTF. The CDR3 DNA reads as TGTGCCAGCAGCCCATCTAGGGGCGTGGGTGGCTACACCTTC.

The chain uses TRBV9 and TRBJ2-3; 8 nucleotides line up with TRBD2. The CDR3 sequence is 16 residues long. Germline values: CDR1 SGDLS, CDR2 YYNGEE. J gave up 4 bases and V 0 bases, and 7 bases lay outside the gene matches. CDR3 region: CASSVEGSGAADTQYF. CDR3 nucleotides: TGTGCCAGCAGCGTAGAAGGTAGCGGGGCTGCAGATACGCAGTATTTT.

The DNA of the CDR3 is TGCGCCAGCAGCTCCCGACAGGGGATTCGTGAGCAGTTCTTC. Amino acids: CASSSRQGIREQFF. V is TRBV5-1 and J is TRBJ2-1; 8 bases match TRBD1. V was pared by 3 bases and J by 9 bases, with 8 bases of the junction left unmatched. The germline gives CDR1 SGHRS, CDR2 YFSETQ. This CDR3 region has 14 residues.

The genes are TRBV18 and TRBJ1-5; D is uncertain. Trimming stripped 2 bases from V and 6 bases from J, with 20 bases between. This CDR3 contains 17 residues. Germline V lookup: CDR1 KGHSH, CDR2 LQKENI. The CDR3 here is CASSPNRGNALSQPQHF. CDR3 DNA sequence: TGTGCCAGCTCACCAAACCGCGGGAACGCTCTATCTCAGCCCCAGCATTTT.

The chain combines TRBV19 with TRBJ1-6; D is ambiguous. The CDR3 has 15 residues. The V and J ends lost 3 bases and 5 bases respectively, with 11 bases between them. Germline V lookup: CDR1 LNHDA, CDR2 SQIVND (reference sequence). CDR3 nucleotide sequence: TGTGCCAGTAGTATTGTGGGCGCGAATAATTCACCCCTCCACTTT. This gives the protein CASSIVGANNSPLHF.

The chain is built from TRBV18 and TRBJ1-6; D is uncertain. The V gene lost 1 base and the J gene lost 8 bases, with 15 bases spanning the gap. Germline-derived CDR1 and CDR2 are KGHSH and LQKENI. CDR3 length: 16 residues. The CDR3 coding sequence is TGTGCCAGCTCACCACAATCGGGTCTTTGGGATTCACCCCTCCACTTT. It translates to CASSPQSGLWDSPLHF.

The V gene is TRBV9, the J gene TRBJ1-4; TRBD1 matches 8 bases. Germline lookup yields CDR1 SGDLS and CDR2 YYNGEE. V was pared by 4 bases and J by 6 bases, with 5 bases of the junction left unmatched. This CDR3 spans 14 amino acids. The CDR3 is CASSSGQGDEKLFF. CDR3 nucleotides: TGTGCCAGCAGCAGCGGACAGGGCGATGAAAAACTGTTTTTT.

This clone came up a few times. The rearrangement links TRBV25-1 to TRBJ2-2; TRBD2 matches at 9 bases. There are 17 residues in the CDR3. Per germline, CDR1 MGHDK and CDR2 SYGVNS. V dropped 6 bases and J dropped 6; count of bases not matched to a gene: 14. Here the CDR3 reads CASRDSTRGGGAGELFF. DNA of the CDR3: TGTGCCAGCAGGGACTCCACGCGGGGGGGCGGCGCCGGGGAGCTGTTTTTT.

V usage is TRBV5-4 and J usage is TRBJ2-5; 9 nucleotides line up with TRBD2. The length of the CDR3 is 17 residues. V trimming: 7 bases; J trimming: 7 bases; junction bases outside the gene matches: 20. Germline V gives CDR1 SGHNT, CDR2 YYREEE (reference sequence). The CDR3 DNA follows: TGTGCCAGCCCGCCCCGGGGCGGAGCGGGGGGTGACGCGACCCAGTACTTC. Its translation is CASPPRGGAGGDATQYF.

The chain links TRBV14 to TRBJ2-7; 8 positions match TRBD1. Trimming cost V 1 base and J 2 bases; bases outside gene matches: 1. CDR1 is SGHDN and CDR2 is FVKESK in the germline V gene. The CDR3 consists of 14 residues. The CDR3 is CASSQGTGPYEQYF. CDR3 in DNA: TGTGCCAGCAGCCAAGGGACAGGGCCCTACGAGCAGTACTTC.

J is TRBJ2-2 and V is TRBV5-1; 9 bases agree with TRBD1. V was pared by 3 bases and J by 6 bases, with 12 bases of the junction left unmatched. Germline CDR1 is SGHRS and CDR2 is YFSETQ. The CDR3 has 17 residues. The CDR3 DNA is TGCGCCAGCAGCTCCCTGGGACAGGGTCGAGGGGCCGGGGAGCTGTTTTTT. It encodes CASSSLGQGRGAGELFF.

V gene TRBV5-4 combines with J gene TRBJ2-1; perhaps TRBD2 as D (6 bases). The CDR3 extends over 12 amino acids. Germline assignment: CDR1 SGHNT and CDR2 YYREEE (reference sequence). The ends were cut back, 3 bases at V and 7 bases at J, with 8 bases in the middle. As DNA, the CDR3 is TGTGCCAGCAGCTGGGACTTTAATGAGCAGTTCTTC. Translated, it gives CASSWDFNEQFF.

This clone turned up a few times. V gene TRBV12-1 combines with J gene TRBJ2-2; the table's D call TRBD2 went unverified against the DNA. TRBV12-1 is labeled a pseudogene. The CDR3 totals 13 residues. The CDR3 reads CAVPVPNTGELFF. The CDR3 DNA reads TGTGCCGTCCCGGTCCCGAACACCGGGGAGCTGTTTTTT.

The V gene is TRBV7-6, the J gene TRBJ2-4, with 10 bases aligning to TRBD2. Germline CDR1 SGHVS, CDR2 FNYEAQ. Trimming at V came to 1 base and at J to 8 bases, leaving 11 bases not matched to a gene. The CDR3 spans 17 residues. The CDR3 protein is CASSLELAGFPRDIQYF. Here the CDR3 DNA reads TGTGCCAGCAGCTTAGAACTAGCGGGGTTCCCGCGCGACATTCAGTACTTC.

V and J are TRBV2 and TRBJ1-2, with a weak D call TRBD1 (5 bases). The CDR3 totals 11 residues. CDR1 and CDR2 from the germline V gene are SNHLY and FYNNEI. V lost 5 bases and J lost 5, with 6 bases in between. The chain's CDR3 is CASSRQYGYTF. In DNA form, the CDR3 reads TGTGCCAGCAGTCGACAGTATGGCTACACCTTC.

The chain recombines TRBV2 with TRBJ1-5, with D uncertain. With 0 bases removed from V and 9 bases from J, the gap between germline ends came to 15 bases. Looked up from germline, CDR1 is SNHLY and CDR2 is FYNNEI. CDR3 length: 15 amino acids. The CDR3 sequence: CASSEARSTIGPQHF. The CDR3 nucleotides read TGTGCCAGCAGTGAAGCCCGATCGACTATAGGGCCCCAGCATTTT.

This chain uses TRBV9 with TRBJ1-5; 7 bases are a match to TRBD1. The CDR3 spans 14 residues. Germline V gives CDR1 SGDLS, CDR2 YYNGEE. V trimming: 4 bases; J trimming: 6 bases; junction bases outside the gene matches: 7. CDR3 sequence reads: CASSPGQISQPQHF. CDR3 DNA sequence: TGTGCCAGCAGCCCGGGACAGATTTCTCAGCCCCAGCATTTT. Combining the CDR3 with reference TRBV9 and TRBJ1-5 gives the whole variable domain DSGVTQTPKHLITATGQRVTLRCSPRSGDLSVYWYQQSLDQGLQFLIQYYNGEERAKGNILERFSAQQFPDLHSELNLSSLELGDSALYFCASSPGQISQPQHFGDGTRLSIL.

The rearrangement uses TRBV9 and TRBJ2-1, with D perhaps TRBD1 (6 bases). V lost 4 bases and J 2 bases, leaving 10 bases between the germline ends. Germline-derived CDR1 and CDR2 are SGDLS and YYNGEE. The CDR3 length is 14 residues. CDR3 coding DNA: TGTGCCAGCAGCCCAGGGGACGCCTACAATGAGCAGTTCTTC. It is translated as CASSPGDAYNEQFF.